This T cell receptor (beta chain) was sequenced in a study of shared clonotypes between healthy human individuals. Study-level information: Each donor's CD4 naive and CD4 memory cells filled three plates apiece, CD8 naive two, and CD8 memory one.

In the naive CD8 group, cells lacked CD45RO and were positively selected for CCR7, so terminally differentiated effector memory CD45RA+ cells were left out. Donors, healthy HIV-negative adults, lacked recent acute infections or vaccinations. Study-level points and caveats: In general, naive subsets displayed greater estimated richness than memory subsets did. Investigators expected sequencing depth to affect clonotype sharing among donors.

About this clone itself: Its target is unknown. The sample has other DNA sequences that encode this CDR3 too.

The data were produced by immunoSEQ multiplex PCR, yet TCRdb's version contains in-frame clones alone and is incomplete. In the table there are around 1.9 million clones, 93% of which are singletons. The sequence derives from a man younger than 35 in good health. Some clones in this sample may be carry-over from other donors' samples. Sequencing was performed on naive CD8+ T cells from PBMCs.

The CDR3 DNA reads TGTGCCAGCAGTTTATCATCGGGGTCCTACGAGCAGTACTTC. It translates to CASSLSSGSYEQYF. This rearrangement joins TRBV27 to TRBJ2-7, with a weak D call TRBD2 (5 bases). Trimming pared 0 bases from V and 1 base from J, leaving 7 bases between. This CDR3 is 14 amino acids long. Germline assignment: CDR1 MNHEY and CDR2 SMNVEV (reference sequence).